The 24 T cell receptor beta chains in this list originate from one sample, sequenced in a study of T cells after yellow fever vaccination. MiXCR, run by TCRdb on the 5' RACE reads, gives a single entry per CDR3 protein. The sample has 300,000 to 400,000 distinct CDR3 sequences; 8% to 10% are singletons. The specimen comprised PBMCs, sampled on the day of the first yellow fever vaccination. Receptor source: a man aged 18 to 30 who received the YFV17D yellow fever vaccine.

The CDR3 sequence: CASSLRGREFSGANVLTF. The CDR3 coding sequence is TGTGCCAGCAGCTTACGCGGCAGAGAATTTTCTGGGGCCAACGTCCTGACTTTC. The chain has TRBV7-3 and TRBJ2-6; no clear D. CDR1 and CDR2 (germline): SGHTA, FQGTGA. This CDR3 has 18 amino acids. Between the trimmed V and J ends, which lost 2 bases and 1 base, there was a span of 15 bases.

This clonotype was observed a handful of times. The chain joins TRBV5-4 to TRBJ2-4; tentatively, D is TRBD1 (6 bases). This CDR3 has 13 residues. V was shortened by 0 bases and J by 7 bases, with 8 bases between the two germline ends. Germline V gene data show CDR1 as SGHNT and CDR2 as YYREEE (reference sequence). Here the CDR3 reads CASSLDRVNIQYF. CDR3 sequence (DNA): TGTGCCAGCAGCTTGGACAGGGTGAACATTCAGTACTTC.

This chain joins TRBV5-5 and TRBJ2-5; D is tentatively TRBD1 or TRBD2 (5 bases each). CDR3 length equals 16 residues. Germline assignment: CDR1 SGHKS and CDR2 YYEKEE (reference sequence). V lost 0 bases and J lost 5, with 17 bases in between. The CDR3 loop is CASSLAGTALGETQYF. In DNA form, the CDR3 reads TGTGCCAGCAGCTTGGCCGGGACGGCCTTAGGGGAGACCCAGTACTTC.

The chain recombines TRBV3-1 with TRBJ1-2, with 8 bases identical to TRBD1. This CDR3 has 14 residues. CDR1 is LGHDT, CDR2 YNNKEL, per germline (reference sequence). Trimming cost V 2 bases and J 9 bases; bases outside gene matches: 8. The CDR3 spells CASSQQDRAGSYTF. The CDR3 DNA reads TGTGCCAGCAGCCAACAGGACAGGGCTGGCAGCTACACCTTC.

This clonotype was found many times. The chain employs TRBV4-1 and TRBJ1-2, with D tentatively TRBD1 (6 bases). V was pared by 0 bases and J by 3 bases, with 14 bases between. The CDR3 is made up of 16 amino acids. Germline values: CDR1 MGHRA, CDR2 YSYEKL. This CDR3 reads CASSQEGDIPYYGYTF. Written as DNA, the CDR3 is TGCGCCAGCAGCCAAGAGGGGGACATACCTTACTATGGCTACACCTTC.

The V gene is TRBV5-1, the J gene TRBJ2-5; 7 bases are a match to TRBD2. In germline, CDR1 is SGHRS, CDR2 YFSETQ. V shed 4 bases and J 2 bases; nucleotides not matched to a gene: 11. The CDR3 totals 16 residues. The CDR3, as DNA: TGCGCCAGCAGCCGAGGGCCAGCGGGGAATCAAGAGACCCAGTACTTC. Translation: CASSRGPAGNQETQYF.

This clonotype has just a few counts. Germline and junction disagree at one end, which may indicate a read error. This chain uses TRBV2 with TRBJ2-1, with TRBD1 matching 9 bases. CDR1 is SNHLY and CDR2 is FYNNEI in the germline V gene. This CDR3 comprises 15 residues. CDR3 DNA: TGTGCCAGCAGCGAAGACAGGGGGAATTACAATGAGCAGTTCTTC. Protein sequence: CASSEDRGNYNEQFF.

The CDR3 sequence: CASTHSGGATGELFF. The CDR3 bases are TGTGCCAGCACCCATAGCGGGGGGGCCACCGGGGAGCTGTTTTTT. This sequence joins TRBV6-6 and TRBJ2-2; 11 nucleotides align to TRBD2. Germline V CDR1 and CDR2: MNHNY, SVGAGI (reference sequence). The CDR3 consists of 15 residues. After removal of 7 bases from V and 4 bases from J, the junction contained 5 bases not matched to a gene.

In its sample, this clonotype was seen a few times. The genes are TRBV27 and TRBJ1-5; TRBD1 aligns across 7 bases. The J segment lost 4 bases and the V segment lost 3 bases, leaving 6 bases of the junction unmatched. Germline assignment: CDR1 MNHEY and CDR2 SMNVEV (reference sequence). The CDR3 has 15 residues. The CDR3 DNA reads as TGTGCCAGCAGTTTCGGGGGCAGGGGGAATCAGCCCCAGCATTTT. Protein: CASSFGGRGNQPQHF.

This chain joins TRBV6-2 or TRBV6-3 and TRBJ2-7; weak D call: TRBD2 (6 bases). V was trimmed by 8 bases and J by 0 bases, leaving 11 bases between them. CDR3 size: 13 residues. Germline lookup yields CDR1 MNHEY and CDR2 SVGEGT. The DNA of the CDR3 is TGTGCCAGCGACCGGGACTTCTCCTACGAGCAGTACGTC. This gives the protein CASDRDFSYEQYV.

A few counts support this clonotype. The chain links TRBV29-1 to TRBJ2-3; 11 nucleotides match TRBD1. The CDR3 length is 14 residues. Trimming took 6 bases from V and 3 from J; bases not matched to a gene: 5. In germline, CDR1 is SQVTM, CDR2 ANQGSEA. The CDR3 reads CSVAWDRGTDTQYF. Written as DNA, the CDR3 is TGCAGCGTCGCCTGGGACAGGGGGACAGATACGCAGTATTTT.

This clonotype was counted ten times or more. The chain recombines TRBV12-3 or TRBV12-4 with TRBJ2-5; D is possibly TRBD2 (6 bases). Deletions cut 0 bases from V and 1 base from J, with 9 bases between. The CDR3 consists of 15 residues. CDR3 region: CASSLASGLQETQYF. The CDR3 DNA is TGTGCCAGCAGTTTAGCTTCGGGACTCCAAGAGACCCAGTACTTC.

The V call is TRBV7-9, the J call TRBJ2-7, with D uncertain. Trimming took off 6 bases at V and 3 bases at J, with 15 bases between the two ends. This CDR3 is built from 14 residues. CDR1 and CDR2 (germline): SEHNR, FQNEAQ (reference sequence). CDR3 protein: CASSLLGSGYEQYV. In nucleotides, the CDR3 is TGTGCCAGCAGTTTGTTGGGGTCGGGCTACGAGCAGTACGTC.

The CDR3 region is CASSRTRGVLNTEAFF. The CDR3 DNA sequence: TGTGCCAGCAGCCGAACCAGAGGGGTATTAAACACTGAAGCTTTCTTT. This chain connects TRBV7-9 to TRBJ1-1, with a weak D call TRBD1 (5 bases). The length of the CDR3 is 16 residues. V was pared by 5 bases and J by 2 bases, with 18 bases between. The germline CDR1 and CDR2 sequences are SEHNR and FQNEAQ (reference sequence).

Only a few counts were recorded for this clonotype. The chain uses TRBV7-7 and TRBJ2-2, with no clear D. CDR1 is SSHAT, CDR2 FNYEAQ, per germline (reference sequence). The length of the CDR3 is 16 residues. V dropped 1 base and J dropped 0 bases, with 9 bases sitting between them. CDR3 residues: CASSLGQHPNTGELFF. The CDR3 DNA reads TGTGCCAGCAGCTTAGGGCAGCACCCGAACACCGGGGAGCTGTTTTTT.

In this sample, this clonotype turned up many times. The chain couples TRBV10-3 to TRBJ2-7; a weak D match, TRBD2 (7 bases). The ends were cut back, 3 bases at V and 7 bases at J, with 19 bases in the middle. Germline V lookup: CDR1 ENHRY, CDR2 SYGVKD. The CDR3 sequence is 15 residues long. CDR3 nucleotides: TGTGCCATCAGTGACCCCCGAGGGGGGGGGGCGGAGCAGTACTTC. As protein: CAISDPRGGGAEQYF.

This chain connects TRBV27 to TRBJ1-5; D possibly corresponds to TRBD1 (5 bases). Per the germline V gene, CDR1 is MNHEY and CDR2 is SMNVEV (reference sequence). Trimming removed 5 bases at V and 4 bases at J, with 15 bases between. This CDR3 is built from 15 residues. CDR3: CASSPGGGRNQPQHF. Here the CDR3 DNA reads TGTGCCAGCAGTCCCGGCGGGGGACGAAATCAGCCCCAGCATTTT.

The CDR3 DNA reads TGTGCCAGCAGCGTCACAGTAGTCTCCTATAATTCACCCCTCCACTTT. Translated: CASSVTVVSYNSPLHF. The V and J genes are TRBV7-2 and TRBJ1-6; no clear D gene. The CDR3 is 16 amino acids. The V and J ends lost 5 bases and 0 bases respectively, with 11 bases between them. CDR1 is SGHTA and CDR2 is FQGNSA in the germline V gene.

In this sample, this clonotype turned up many times. CDR3 coding DNA: TGTGCCAGCAGTTTACGGCTCACAGATACGCAGTATTTT. Encoded protein: CASSLRLTDTQYF. This chain links TRBV12-3 or TRBV12-4 with TRBJ2-3; D unresolved. Trimming took 2 bases from V and 2 from J, leaving 5 bases between them. This CDR3 is built from 13 residues.

The rearrangement joins TRBV18 to TRBJ1-2, with 7 positions matching TRBD1. The germline CDR1 and CDR2 sequences are KGHSH and LQKENI. V shed 3 bases, J shed 3 bases, and the junction held 4 bases outside the gene matches. This CDR3 has 14 amino acids. The CDR3 is CASSPTGADYGYTF. CDR3 nucleotides: TGTGCCAGCTCACCTACAGGGGCGGACTATGGCTACACCTTC.

This clonotype showed up just a few times. This sequence joins TRBV7-8 and TRBJ2-3; 12 bases are shared with TRBD2. With 1 base clipped from V and 4 bases from J, the junction kept 9 bases outside the gene matches. Germline V gives CDR1 SGHVS, CDR2 FQNEAQ. This CDR3 is 18 amino acids long. The CDR3 region is CASSLVVGLAGSADTQYF. The CDR3 nucleotides read TGTGCCAGCAGCTTAGTCGTGGGACTAGCGGGTAGTGCAGATACGCAGTATTTT. The variable domain in full, completed from reference TRBV7-8 and TRBJ2-3, reads GAGVSQSPRYKVAKRGQDVALRCDPISGHVSLFWYQQALGQGPEFLTYFQNEAQLDKSGLPSDRFFAERPEGSVSTLKIQRTQQEDSAVYLCASSLVVGLAGSADTQYFGPGTRLTVL.

This clonotype was counted a few times. The chain employs TRBV5-6 and TRBJ2-3, with TRBD1 matching 8 bases. CDR1 is SGHDT and CDR2 is YYEEEE in the germline V gene. The trim removed 4 bases at V and 3 bases at J, leaving 4 bases unmatched. The length of the CDR3 is 14 residues. The CDR3 loop reads CASSTGQATDTQYF. The CDR3 DNA sequence: TGTGCCAGCAGCACGGGACAGGCGACAGATACGCAGTATTTT.

V is TRBV12-3 or TRBV12-4 and J is TRBJ2-2; no clear D gene. This CDR3 is 11 amino acids long. The V end lost 1 base, the J end lost 10 bases, and 4 bases lay between the germline ends. The CDR3 bases are TGTGCCAGCAGTTTAGTACAGGAGCTGTTTTTT. Protein product: CASSLVQELFF.

This chain links TRBV5-1 with TRBJ2-1, with 7 bases identical to TRBD1. The CDR3 runs to 16 residues. Germline CDR1 and CDR2: SGHRS and YFSETQ. J gave up 5 bases and V 4 bases, and 12 bases lay outside the gene matches. CDR3 protein: CASSLTPWTGDNEQFF. CDR3 coding DNA: TGCGCCAGCAGCCTAACCCCTTGGACAGGCGACAATGAGCAGTTCTTC.